This T cell receptor (beta chain) was captured by sequencing in a study of cytomegalovirus exposure and HLA in healthy donors. This clone has only one observation. Antigen specificity is unknown. Germline V gives CDR1 LNHNV, CDR2 YYDKDF (reference sequence). The CDR3 runs 14 residues. V was cut by 1 base and J by 6 bases, with 13 bases left in between. Findings and caveats of the study: A likely sequencing artifact accounted for one observed cluster of highly shared sequence variants.

The PCR used 60 Vbeta and 13 Jbeta primers. TCRdb keeps only in-frame clones here, not all; method: immunoSEQ multiplex PCR. In the table there are fewer than 110,000 clones, roughly 80% of which are singletons. This clonotype was obtained from a man aged 25-40 years in good health and CMV-seronegative. This chain links TRBV15 with TRBJ2-7; possible D gene TRBD2, 5 bases. The sequenced sample consisted of PBMCs. CDR3 in amino acids: CATSRVHGMGEQYF. CDR3 nucleotides: TGTGCCACCAGCAGAGTCCACGGGATGGGCGAGCAGTACTTC.